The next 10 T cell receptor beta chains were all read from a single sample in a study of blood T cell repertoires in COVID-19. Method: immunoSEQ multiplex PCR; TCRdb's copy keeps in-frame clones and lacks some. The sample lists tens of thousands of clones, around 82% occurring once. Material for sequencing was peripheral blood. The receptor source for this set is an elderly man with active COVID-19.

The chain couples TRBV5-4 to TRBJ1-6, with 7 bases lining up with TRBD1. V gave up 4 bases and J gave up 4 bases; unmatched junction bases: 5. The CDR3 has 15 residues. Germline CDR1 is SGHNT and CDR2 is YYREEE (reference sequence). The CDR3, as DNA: TGTGCCAGCAGCCACAACAGGGGATATAATTCACCCCTCCACTTT. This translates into CASSHNRGYNSPLHF.

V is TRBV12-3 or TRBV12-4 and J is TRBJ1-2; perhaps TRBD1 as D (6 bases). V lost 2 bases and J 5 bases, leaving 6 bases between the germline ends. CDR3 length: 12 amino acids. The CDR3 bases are TGTGCCAGCAGTTTAACAGGGTATGGCTACACCTTC. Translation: CASSLTGYGYTF.

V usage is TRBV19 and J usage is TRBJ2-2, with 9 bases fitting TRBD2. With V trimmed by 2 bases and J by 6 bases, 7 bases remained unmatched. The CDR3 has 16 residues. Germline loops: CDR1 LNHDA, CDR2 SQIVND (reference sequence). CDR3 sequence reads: CASSIPASGEAGELFF. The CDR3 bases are TGTGCCAGTAGTATACCAGCTAGCGGGGAGGCCGGGGAGCTGTTTTTT. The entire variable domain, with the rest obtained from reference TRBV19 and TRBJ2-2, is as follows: DGGITQSPKYLFRKEGQNVTLSCEQNLNHDAMYWYRQDPGQGLRLIYYSQIVNDFQKGDIAEGYSVSREKKESFPLTVTSAQKNPTAFYLCASSIPASGEAGELFFGEGSRLTVL.

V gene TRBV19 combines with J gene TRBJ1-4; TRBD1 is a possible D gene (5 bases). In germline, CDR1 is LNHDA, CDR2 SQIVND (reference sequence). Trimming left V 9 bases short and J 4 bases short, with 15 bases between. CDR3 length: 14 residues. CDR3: CASKSGYYNEKLFF. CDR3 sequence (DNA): TGTGCCAGCAAATCAGGGTATTATAATGAAAAACTGTTTTTT.

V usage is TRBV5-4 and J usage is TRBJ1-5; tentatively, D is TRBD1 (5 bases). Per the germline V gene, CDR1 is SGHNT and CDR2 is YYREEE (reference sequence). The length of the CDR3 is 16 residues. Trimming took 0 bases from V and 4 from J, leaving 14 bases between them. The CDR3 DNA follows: TGTGCCAGCAGCTTGGGTCCGGGGGAGGGAAATCAGCCCCAGCATTTT. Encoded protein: CASSLGPGEGNQPQHF.

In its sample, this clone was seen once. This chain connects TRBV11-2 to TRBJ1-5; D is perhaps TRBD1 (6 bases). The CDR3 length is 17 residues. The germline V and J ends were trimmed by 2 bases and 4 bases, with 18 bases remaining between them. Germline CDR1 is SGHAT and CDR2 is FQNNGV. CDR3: CASSLPGTYPGNQPQHF. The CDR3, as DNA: TGTGCCAGCAGCTTACCCGGGACATATCCTGGTAATCAGCCCCAGCATTTT.

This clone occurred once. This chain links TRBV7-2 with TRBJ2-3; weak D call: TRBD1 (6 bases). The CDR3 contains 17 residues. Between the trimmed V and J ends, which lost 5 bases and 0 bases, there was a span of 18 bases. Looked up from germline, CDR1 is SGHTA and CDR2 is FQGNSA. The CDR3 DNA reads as TGTGCCAGCAGCCTACGGGGACAAACCTTTAGCACAGATACGCAGTATTTT. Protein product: CASSLRGQTFSTDTQYF.

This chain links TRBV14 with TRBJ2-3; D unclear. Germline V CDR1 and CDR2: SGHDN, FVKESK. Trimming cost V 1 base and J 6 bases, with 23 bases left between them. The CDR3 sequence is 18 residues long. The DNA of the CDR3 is TGTGCCAGCAGCCAAGCGCTCCGGGTAGCTGGGTACCGGGATACGCAGTATTTT. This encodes CASSQALRVAGYRDTQYF.

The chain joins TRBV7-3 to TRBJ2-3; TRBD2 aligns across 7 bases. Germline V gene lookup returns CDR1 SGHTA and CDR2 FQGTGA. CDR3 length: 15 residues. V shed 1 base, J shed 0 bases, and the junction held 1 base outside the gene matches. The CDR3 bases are TGTGCCAGCAGCTTAAGTAGCGGGAGCACAGATACGCAGTATTTT. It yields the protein CASSLSSGSTDTQYF.

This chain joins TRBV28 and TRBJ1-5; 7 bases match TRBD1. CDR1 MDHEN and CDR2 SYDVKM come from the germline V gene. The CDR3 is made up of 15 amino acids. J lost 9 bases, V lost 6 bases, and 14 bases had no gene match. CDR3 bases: TGTGCCAGCAGACAACAGGGGCCCAGTCAATGGCCCCAGCATTTT. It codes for CASRQQGPSQWPQHF. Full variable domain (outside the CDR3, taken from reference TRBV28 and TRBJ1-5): DVKVTQSSRYLVKRTGEKVFLECVQDMDHENMFWYRQDPGLGLRLIYFSYDVKMKEKGDIPEGYSVSREKKERFSLILESASTNQTSMYLCASRQQGPSQWPQHFGDGTRLSIL.